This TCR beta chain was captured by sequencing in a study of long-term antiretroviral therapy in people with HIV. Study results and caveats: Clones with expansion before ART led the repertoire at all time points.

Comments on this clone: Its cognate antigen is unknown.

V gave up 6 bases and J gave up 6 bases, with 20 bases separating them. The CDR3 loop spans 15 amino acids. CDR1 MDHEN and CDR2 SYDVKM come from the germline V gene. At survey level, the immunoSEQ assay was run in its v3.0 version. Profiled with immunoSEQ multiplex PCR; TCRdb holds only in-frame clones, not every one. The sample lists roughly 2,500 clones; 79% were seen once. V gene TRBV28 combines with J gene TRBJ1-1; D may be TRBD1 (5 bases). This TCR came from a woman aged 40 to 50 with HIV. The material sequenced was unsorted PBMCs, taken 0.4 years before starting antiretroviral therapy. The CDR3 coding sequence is TGTGCCAGCAGCTCGTGGGGGACCCTACCTTCTGAAGCTTTCTTT. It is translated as CASSSWGTLPSEAFF.